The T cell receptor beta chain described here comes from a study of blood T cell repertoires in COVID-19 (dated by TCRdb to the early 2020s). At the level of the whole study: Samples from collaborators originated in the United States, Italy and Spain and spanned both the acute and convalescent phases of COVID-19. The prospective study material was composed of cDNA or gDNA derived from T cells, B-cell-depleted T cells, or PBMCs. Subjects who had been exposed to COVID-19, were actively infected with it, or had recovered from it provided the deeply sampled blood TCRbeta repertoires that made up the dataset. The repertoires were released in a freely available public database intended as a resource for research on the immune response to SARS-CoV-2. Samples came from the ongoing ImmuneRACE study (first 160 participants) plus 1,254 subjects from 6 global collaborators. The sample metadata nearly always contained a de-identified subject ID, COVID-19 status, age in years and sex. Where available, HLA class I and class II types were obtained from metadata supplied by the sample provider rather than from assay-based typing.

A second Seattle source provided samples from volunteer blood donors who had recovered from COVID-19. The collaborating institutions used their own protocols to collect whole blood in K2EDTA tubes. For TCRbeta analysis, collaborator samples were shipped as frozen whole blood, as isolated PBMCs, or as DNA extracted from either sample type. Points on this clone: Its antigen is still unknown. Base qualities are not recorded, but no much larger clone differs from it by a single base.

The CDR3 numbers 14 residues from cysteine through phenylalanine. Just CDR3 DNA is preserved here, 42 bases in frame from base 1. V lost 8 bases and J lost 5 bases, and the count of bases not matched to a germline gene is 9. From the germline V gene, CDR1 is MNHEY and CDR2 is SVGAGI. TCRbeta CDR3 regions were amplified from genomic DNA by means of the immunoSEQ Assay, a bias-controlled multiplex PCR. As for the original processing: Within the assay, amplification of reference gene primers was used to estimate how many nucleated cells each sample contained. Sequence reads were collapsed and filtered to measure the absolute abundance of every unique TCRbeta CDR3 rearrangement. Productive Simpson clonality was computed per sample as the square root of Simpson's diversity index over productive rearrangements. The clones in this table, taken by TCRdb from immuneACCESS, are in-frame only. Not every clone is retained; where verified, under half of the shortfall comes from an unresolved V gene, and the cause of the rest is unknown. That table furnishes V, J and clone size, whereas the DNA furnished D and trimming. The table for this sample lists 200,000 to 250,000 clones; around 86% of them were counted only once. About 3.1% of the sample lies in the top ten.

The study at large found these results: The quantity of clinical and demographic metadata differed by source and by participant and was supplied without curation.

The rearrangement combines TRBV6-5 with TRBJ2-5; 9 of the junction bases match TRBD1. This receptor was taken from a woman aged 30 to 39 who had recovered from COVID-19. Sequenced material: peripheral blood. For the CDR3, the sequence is CASGRQGGLETQYF. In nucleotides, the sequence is TGTGCCAGCGGGCGACAGGGGGGCTTGGAGACCCAGTACTTC.